This T cell receptor (beta chain) was identified during a study of blood T cell repertoires in COVID-19. Residents of under 25 US areas, aged about 18 to 95 years, made up the participants. This CDR3 is 16 amino acids long. Looked up from germline, CDR1 is ENHRY and CDR2 is SYGVKD. V was clipped by 8 bases and J by 1 base; unmatched bases: 8. As handled by the study authors: Amplification from reference gene primers served as the basis for estimated nucleated cell counts. Using immunoSEQ multiplex PCR, the repertoire was profiled, and TCRdb retains in-frame clones only, with some absent. Clone size and the V and J calls come from that table; the DNA yielded D and trimming. The sample has approximately 330,000 clones, around 92% seen once; the top ten hold roughly a tenth.

V usage is TRBV10-3 and J usage is TRBJ2-6, with 7 bases aligning to TRBD1. The sequencing input was PBMCs or T cells enriched from blood (not recorded which). This sequence was found in a woman aged 30 to 39 who had recovered from COVID-19. The CDR3: CAIGDSRQSGANVLTF. CDR3 nucleotide sequence: TGTGCCATCGGGGACAGCCGCCAGTCTGGGGCCAACGTCCTGACTTTC.